A single sample is the source of the 29 T cell receptor beta chains below, sequenced in a study of beta chain bispecific antibodies for T cell cancers. Expansion lasted 2 to 4 days, with either anti-CD3 antibody OKT3 or CD3/CD28 beads. Each CDR3 protein is one row after TCRdb ran MiXCR on the 5' RACE reads. Among some 17,000 distinct CDR3 sequences listed, over 2% were seen once. Their antigens are not known. Study findings and constraints: Most targeted TRBV signal came from the leukemia cell line cells, not normal T cells.

The sequenced sample was healthy donor T cells cultured with leukemia cells. These receptor sequences come from a human donor in good health. Some clones in this sample may be carry-over from other donors' samples.

This clonotype came up many times. V and J are TRBV3-1 and TRBJ2-5; TRBD2 matches at 12 bases. The germline CDR1 and CDR2 sequences are LGHDT and YNNKEL (reference sequence). CDR3 length: 19 amino acids. The V and J ends lost 0 bases and 3 bases, in that order; junction bases with no gene match: 11. CDR3 sequence: CASSQDFLLAGGGEETQYF. CDR3 sequence (DNA): TGTGCCAGCAGCCAAGATTTCCTACTAGCGGGGGGCGGGGAAGAGACCCAGTACTTC.

Many counts were recorded for this clonotype. V is TRBV4-1 and J is TRBJ1-1, with TRBD1 as a possible D gene (5 bases). Germline loops: CDR1 MGHRA, CDR2 YSYEKL. The CDR3 has 15 residues. Trimming stripped 4 bases from V and 0 bases from J, with 12 bases between. For the CDR3, the DNA is TGCGCCAGCAGCCCCCGTCCAGGGATGAACACTGAAGCTTTCTTT. This sequence encodes CASSPRPGMNTEAFF.

This clonotype came up many times. The chain couples TRBV5-1 to TRBJ2-3; the D is unclear. The CDR3 extends over 11 amino acids. Germline V gene sequence: CDR1 SGHRS, CDR2 YFSETQ. Trimming removed 4 bases from V and 9 bases from J, with 9 bases in between. The chain's CDR3 is CASSAYGTQYF. CDR3 DNA sequence: TGCGCCAGCAGCGCTTATGGCACGCAGTATTTT.

This clonotype was observed many times. J is TRBJ2-7 and V is TRBV27; D not resolved. Germline values: CDR1 MNHEY, CDR2 SMNVEV (reference sequence). The CDR3 is 13 residues long. V was shortened by 0 bases and J by 3 bases, with 6 bases between the two germline ends. CDR3 DNA sequence: TGTGCCAGCAGTTTATCATCAGTCTACGAGCAGTACTTC. It yields the protein CASSLSSVYEQYF.

There are many counts of this clonotype. The chain joins TRBV4-1 to TRBJ2-7, with D possibly TRBD2 on 6 matching bases. This CDR3 has 16 amino acids. V was trimmed by 0 bases and J by 3 bases, leaving 15 bases between them. CDR1 MGHRA and CDR2 YSYEKL come from the germline V gene. DNA of the CDR3: TGCGCCAGCAGCCAAGACCCTAGCGCGCGAGGCTACGAGCAGTACTTC. It specifies CASSQDPSARGYEQYF.

This clonotype was seen at least ten times. The chain combines TRBV25-1 with TRBJ1-2, with D maybe TRBD1 (6 bases). Between the trimmed V and J ends, which lost 8 bases and 2 bases, there was a span of 12 bases. The germline V gene encodes CDR1 MGHDK and CDR2 SYGVNS. The CDR3 extends over 13 amino acids. The DNA of the CDR3 is TGTGCCAGCTTGGGAGGACAGAACTATGGCTACACCTTC. Its protein product is CASLGGQNYGYTF.

Many counts were recorded for this clonotype. The chain couples TRBV12-5 to TRBJ1-5; D unclear. Germline V gene lookup returns CDR1 LGHNT and CDR2 FRNRAP. CDR3 size: 12 residues. Trimming shortened V by 5 bases and J by 6 bases, and 8 bases separated the two germline ends. CDR3 loop: CASGLPGQPQHF. The DNA of the CDR3 is TGTGCTAGTGGTCTGCCGGGTCAGCCCCAGCATTTT.

This clonotype was found many times. The chain recombines TRBV5-1 with TRBJ2-7; TRBD1 matches 7 bases. CDR1 is SGHRS, CDR2 YFSETQ, per germline. Unmatched junction bases numbered 17, after V lost 4 bases and J lost 1 base. CDR3 length: 18 residues. Here the CDR3 DNA reads TGCGCCAGCAGCCCCCAGGAAACAGGGGCCTACCTTTCCTACGAGCAGTACTTC. As protein: CASSPQETGAYLSYEQYF.

This clonotype was seen a few times. V gene TRBV30 combines with J gene TRBJ2-2; TRBD2 matches 13 bases. Looked up from germline, CDR1 is GTSNPN and CDR2 is SVGIG (reference sequence). This CDR3 has 15 amino acids. Trimming cost V 0 bases and J 6 bases; bases outside gene matches: 1. CDR3 in amino acids: CAWSVLAGGPGELFF. DNA of the CDR3: TGTGCCTGGAGTGTACTAGCGGGGGGGCCCGGGGAGCTGTTTTTT.

This clonotype has ten or more counts. The V gene is TRBV15, the J gene TRBJ2-1; D remains unclear. CDR1 and CDR2 (germline): LNHNV, YYDKDF (reference sequence). This CDR3 has 15 residues. The V end lost 4 bases, the J end lost 2 bases, and 12 bases lay between the germline ends. CDR3: CATSTKTRTYNEQFF. The DNA for the CDR3 is TGTGCCACCAGCACCAAGACCCGAACCTACAATGAGCAGTTCTTC.

The chain recombines TRBV6-5 with TRBJ2-1; 11 bases align to TRBD1. This CDR3 spans 13 amino acids. Per germline, CDR1 MNHEY and CDR2 SVGAGI. V shed 6 bases, J shed 8 bases, and the junction held 3 bases outside the gene matches. This CDR3 reads CASRDRGRDEQFF. CDR3 in DNA: TGTGCCAGCAGGGACAGGGGGCGAGATGAGCAGTTCTTC.

There are many counts of this clonotype. This chain links TRBV29-1 with TRBJ2-5; TRBD1 aligns across 7 bases. The CDR3 is made up of 13 amino acids. The V segment lost 0 bases and the J segment 5 bases; nucleotides outside the gene matches: 3. Germline assignment: CDR1 SQVTM and CDR2 ANQGSEA. The CDR3 sequence: CSVEEQGMETQYF. DNA of the CDR3: TGCAGCGTTGAAGAACAGGGGATGGAGACCCAGTACTTC.

This clonotype was seen repeatedly, ten times or more. The chain couples TRBV5-1 to TRBJ1-3; no reliable D call. The ends were cut back, 9 bases at V and 5 bases at J, with 12 bases in the middle. The CDR3 has 12 amino acids. Germline V lookup: CDR1 SGHRS, CDR2 YFSETQ. CDR3 sequence reads: CATTPPRNTIYF. The DNA for the CDR3 is TGCGCCACCACGCCACCACGAAACACCATATATTTT.

This clonotype was counted many times. The chain has TRBV4-1 and TRBJ2-5, with D tentatively TRBD1 (5 bases). CDR1 is MGHRA and CDR2 is YSYEKL in the germline V gene. The CDR3 is 12 amino acids. With 2 bases removed from V and 4 bases from J, the gap between germline ends came to 5 bases. CDR3 DNA sequence: TGCGCCAGCAGCCAACAGGGAGAGACCCAGTACTTC. Translation gives CASSQQGETQYF.

The sample holds many counts of this clonotype. The chain links TRBV18 to TRBJ1-5; D is unclear. CDR1 and CDR2 (germline): KGHSH, LQKENI. The CDR3 loop spans 15 amino acids. V gave up 2 bases and J gave up 4 bases, with 12 bases separating them. DNA for the CDR3: TGTGCCAGCTCACCAGAAAAAGGGCGAAATCAGCCCCAGCATTTT. It is translated as CASSPEKGRNQPQHF.

This clonotype came up many times. The chain combines TRBV29-1 with TRBJ2-5, with TRBD1 matching 7 bases. Unmatched junction bases numbered 14, after V lost 8 bases and J lost 2 bases. Germline V gene data show CDR1 as SQVTM and CDR2 as ANQGSEA. The CDR3 sequence is 15 residues long. The chain's CDR3 is CSSRDSGSLQETQYF. CDR3 nucleotide sequence: TGCAGCTCCAGGGACAGCGGATCCTTACAAGAGACCCAGTACTTC.

The sample holds many counts of this clonotype. The chain carries TRBV5-1 and TRBJ2-5; 7 positions match TRBD2. This CDR3 region has 15 residues. Unmatched junction bases numbered 6, after V lost 2 bases and J lost 2 bases. The germline V gene encodes CDR1 SGHRS and CDR2 YFSETQ. The CDR3 DNA reads TGCGCCAGCAGCTTTCCTCGGGGGGATCAAGAGACCCAGTACTTC. This codes for CASSFPRGDQETQYF.

This clonotype was found many times. The chain recombines TRBV10-2 with TRBJ2-3; 9 bases agree with TRBD2. V was clipped by 4 bases and J by 4 bases; unmatched bases: 9. The CDR3 is made up of 16 amino acids. Germline values: CDR1 WSHSY, CDR2 SAAADI. CDR3 region: CASSAGLAGFSDTQYF. In nucleotides, the CDR3 is TGCGCCAGCAGTGCCGGGCTAGCGGGGTTCTCAGATACGCAGTATTTT.

The table lists this clonotype with many counts. This chain connects TRBV7-6 to TRBJ1-5, with D tentatively TRBD1 (6 bases). The germline V gene has CDR1 SGHVS and CDR2 FNYEAQ. The V gene lost 5 bases and the J gene lost 1 base, with 21 bases spanning the gap. The CDR3 totals 18 residues. CDR3 in amino acids: CASSPLSPGHPSNQPQHF. For the CDR3, the DNA is TGTGCCAGCAGCCCCTTATCGCCGGGACATCCAAGCAATCAGCCCCAGCATTTT.

This clonotype was counted between two and nine times. The rearrangement joins TRBV11-2 to TRBJ2-7; 7 bases are a match to TRBD2. CDR1 is SGHAT and CDR2 is FQNNGV in the germline V gene. The V gene end was trimmed by 1 base and the J gene end by 2 bases; junction bases not matched to a gene: 8. This CDR3 comprises 16 residues. Here the CDR3 reads CASSLGPAGLAYEQYF. The CDR3 bases are TGTGCCAGCAGCTTAGGCCCAGCGGGGCTGGCCTACGAGCAGTACTTC.

This clonotype was recorded many times. The rearrangement links TRBV5-1 to TRBJ2-1, with D uncertain. CDR1 and CDR2 from the germline V gene are SGHRS and YFSETQ. V lost 0 bases, J lost 7 bases, and 5 bases lay in between. The CDR3 extends over 12 amino acids. The CDR3 protein is CASSLDGNEQFF. In DNA, the CDR3 is TGCGCCAGCAGCTTGGATGGGAATGAGCAGTTCTTC.

Many counts were recorded for this clonotype. The rearrangement uses TRBV12-3 or TRBV12-4 and TRBJ1-1; D remains ambiguous. Trimming stripped 3 bases from V and 5 bases from J, with 7 bases between. This CDR3 is built from 12 residues. The CDR3 loop reads CASSFLRTEAFF. The CDR3 DNA reads as TGTGCCAGCAGTTTTCTTCGGACTGAAGCTTTCTTT.

This clonotype was seen ten or more times. The gene calls are TRBV28 and TRBJ1-5; no definite D call. Germline CDR1 MDHEN, CDR2 SYDVKM. This CDR3 has 14 amino acids. Trimming cost V 5 bases and J 4 bases, with 12 bases left between them. The CDR3 nucleotides read TGTGCCAGCAGTCCAGATATGGGGAATCAGCCCCAGCATTTT. Protein product: CASSPDMGNQPQHF.

The rearrangement links TRBV7-2 to TRBJ1-3; D may be TRBD1 (6 bases). This CDR3 spans 14 amino acids. V shed 3 bases and J shed 0 bases, with 6 bases lying between them. The germline V gene has CDR1 SGHTA and CDR2 FQGNSA. This CDR3 reads CASSLGHSGNTIYF. The CDR3 coding sequence is TGTGCCAGCAGCTTGGGACACTCTGGAAACACCATATATTTT. The full variable domain, with the rest looked up from reference TRBV7-2 and TRBJ1-3, is GAGVSQSPSNKVTEKGKDVELRCDPISGHTALYWYRQSLGQGLEFLIYFQGNSAPDKSGLPSDRFSAERTGGSVSTLTIQRTQQEDSAVYLCASSLGHSGNTIYFGEGSWLTVV.

This clonotype was recorded many times. The chain employs TRBV7-9 and TRBJ2-2; 10 positions agree with TRBD1. Trimming cost V 5 bases and J 0 bases; bases outside gene matches: 9. The germline CDR1 and CDR2 sequences are SEHNR and FQNEAQ (reference sequence). The CDR3 contains 18 residues. The CDR3 protein is CASSTPDRGVSNTGELFF. The CDR3 nucleotides are TGTGCCAGCAGCACCCCGGACAGGGGGGTTTCGAACACCGGGGAGCTGTTTTTT.

At least ten counts were recorded for this clonotype. The rearrangement joins TRBV28 to TRBJ1-2, with 9 bases fitting TRBD1. The CDR3 runs 13 residues. The germline V gene encodes CDR1 MDHEN and CDR2 SYDVKM. The V gene end was trimmed by 10 bases and the J gene end by 3 bases; junction bases not matched to a gene: 6. Here the CDR3 DNA reads TGTGCCAACTCACGGGACAGGGACTATGGCTACACCTTC. This codes for CANSRDRDYGYTF.

At least ten counts were recorded for this clonotype. The rearrangement uses TRBV7-9 and TRBJ1-1, with D maybe TRBD1 (5 bases). V lost 1 base to trimming and J lost 3 bases, with 6 bases between them. The germline V gene has CDR1 SEHNR and CDR2 FQNEAQ (reference sequence). The CDR3 is 13 amino acids. CDR3 DNA: TGTGCCAGCAGCTTAGGAGGGGACACTGAAGCTTTCTTT. It codes for CASSLGGDTEAFF. Complete variable domain (other parts from reference TRBV7-9 and TRBJ1-1): DTGVSQNPRHKITKRGQNVTFRCDPISEHNRLYWYRQTLGQGPEFLTYFQNEAQLEKSRLLSDRFSAERPKGSFSTLEIQRTEQGDSAMYLCASSLGGDTEAFFGQGTRLTVV.

The gene calls are TRBV6-6 and TRBJ1-5; D remains unclear. The CDR3 is 17 residues long. V lost 2 bases, J lost 0 bases, and 14 bases lay in between. Germline CDR1 MNHNY, CDR2 SVGAGI (reference sequence). CDR3 protein: CASSYQALRNSNQPQHF. The CDR3 DNA follows: TGTGCCAGCAGTTACCAGGCGTTGAGGAATAGCAATCAGCCCCAGCATTTT.

The table lists this clonotype with many counts. The junction differs from germline at one of its ends, possibly a read error. V gene TRBV7-7 combines with J gene TRBJ2-2; 7 nucleotides align to TRBD2. Germline V CDR1 and CDR2: SSHAT, FNYEAQ (reference sequence). The CDR3 is 16 residues long. The CDR3 loop reads CASSLAGGELTGELFF. In nucleotides, the CDR3 is TGTGCTAGCAGCTTAGCGGGCGGTGAACTCACCGGGGAGCTGTTTTTT.